The 17 T cell receptor beta chains listed next were all sequenced from one sample in a study of beta chain features in type 1 diabetes. Study findings and constraints: For Type 1 diabetes patients, all four CD4+ subsets carried TCRB CDR3s that were moderately but significantly shorter.

The sequenced template was cDNA made from the entire isolated RNA. Clones were sequenced by immunoSEQ multiplex PCR, and TCRdb holds only the in-frame ones, with some missing. The data hold around 310,000 clones, with approximately 13% observed a single time. These receptors have no known antigen. Sequencing used naive CD4+ T cells from blood. These receptors were collected from a woman younger than 35 with type 1 diabetes.

This clone has just a few counts. J is TRBJ1-1 and V is TRBV5-1, with D unclear. Germline V CDR1 and CDR2: SGHRS, YFSETQ. This CDR3 has 15 residues. V lost 4 bases to trimming and J lost 0 bases, with 13 bases between them. The CDR3 region has the DNA TGCGCCAGCAGCAACCGTGACTCAGTGAACACTGAAGCTTTCTTT. Encoded protein: CASSNRDSVNTEAFF.

This clone was counted between two and nine times. The chain carries TRBV7-2 and TRBJ1-5; 10 nucleotides align to TRBD1. Germline CDR1 and CDR2: SGHTA and FQGNSA. The CDR3 extends over 17 amino acids. The J segment lost 2 bases and the V segment lost 4 bases, leaving 8 bases of the junction unmatched. The CDR3: CASSYAAGTGGNQPQHF. CDR3 bases: TGTGCCAGCAGCTATGCCGCAGGGACAGGGGGCAATCAGCCCCAGCATTTT.

The rearrangement uses TRBV11-3 and TRBJ2-1; 10 bases match TRBD1. Per the germline V gene, CDR1 is SGHNT and CDR2 is YENEEA. The V and J ends lost 5 bases and 12 bases, in that order; junction bases with no gene match: 13. The CDR3 spans 15 residues. CDR3 DNA sequence: TGTGCCAGCAGCCAACCCGGACAGGGGGTTAGTGGGCAGTTCTTC. As protein: CASSQPGQGVSGQFF.

The table lists this clone with a few counts. The chain links TRBV25-1 to TRBJ2-1; D is unclear. The V end lost 8 bases, the J end lost 10 bases, and 9 bases lay between the germline ends. Germline V gene lookup returns CDR1 MGHDK and CDR2 SYGVNS. The CDR3 consists of 10 residues. CDR3: CASALREQFF. The CDR3 DNA is TGTGCCAGCGCCTTGCGAGAGCAGTTCTTC.

The genes are TRBV27 and TRBJ2-1; TRBD1 agrees at 7 bases. Germline loops: CDR1 MNHEY, CDR2 SMNVEV (reference sequence). V shed 8 bases, J shed 0 bases, and the junction held 13 bases outside the gene matches. This CDR3 contains 17 residues. In DNA form, the CDR3 reads TGTGCCAGCGGGCACAGGGGTTCCCTGAGCTCCTACAATGAGCAGTTCTTC. It yields the protein CASGHRGSLSSYNEQFF.

This sequence joins TRBV7-2 and TRBJ2-3; TRBD1 matches at 9 bases. V shed 5 bases and J 2 bases; nucleotides not matched to a gene: 5. The CDR3 totals 15 residues. Germline V gene data show CDR1 as SGHTA and CDR2 as FQGNSA. The CDR3 DNA follows: TGTGCCAGCAGCCCTGGACAGGGGAACACAGATACGCAGTATTTT. Translating gives CASSPGQGNTDTQYF. The whole variable domain, remainder taken from reference TRBV7-2 and TRBJ2-3, is GAGVSQSPSNKVTEKGKDVELRCDPISGHTALYWYRQSLGQGLEFLIYFQGNSAPDKSGLPSDRFSAERTGGSVSTLTIQRTQQEDSAVYLCASSPGQGNTDTQYFGPGTRLTVL.

This clone was counted between two and nine times. The CDR3 bases are TGCAGCGCTGGGGGGTTTGACAGGGTCTATGGCTACACCTTC. This translates into CSAGGFDRVYGYTF. The chain joins TRBV29-1 to TRBJ1-2, with 7 nucleotides matching TRBD1. The CDR3 spans 14 residues. Trimming took 7 bases from V and 4 from J; bases not matched to a gene: 12. In germline, CDR1 is SQVTM, CDR2 ANQGSEA.

This chain connects TRBV9 to TRBJ2-7, with 8 nucleotides matching TRBD1. This CDR3 has 14 residues. Germline trimming cut 5 bases from V and 2 bases from J; bases unmatched to any gene: 6. CDR1 SGDLS and CDR2 YYNGEE come from the germline V gene. DNA for the CDR3: TGTGCCAGCAGTACAGGGGGTGTAGCCTACGAGCAGTACTTC. Amino acids: CASSTGGVAYEQYF.

This clone was picked up a small number of times. The V call is TRBV2, the J call TRBJ1-1; no clear D gene. With 6 bases removed from V and 4 bases from J, the gap between germline ends came to 12 bases. This CDR3 spans 13 amino acids. Germline V gene data show CDR1 as SNHLY and CDR2 as FYNNEI. The CDR3: CASSWEGSTEAFF. The CDR3 nucleotides read TGTGCCAGCAGCTGGGAGGGCAGCACTGAAGCTTTCTTT.

This clone was found a few times. The V call is TRBV11-2, the J call TRBJ2-5, with TRBD1 identical over 9 bases. Germline V gene sequence: CDR1 SGHAT, CDR2 FQNNGV. V trimming: 2 bases; J trimming: 6 bases; junction bases outside the gene matches: 7. The CDR3 totals 15 residues. CDR3 amino acids: CASSLFRDRVKTQYF. The CDR3 region has the DNA TGTGCCAGCAGCTTATTCCGGGACAGGGTCAAGACCCAGTACTTC.

V usage is TRBV5-1 and J usage is TRBJ2-5, with 12 bases fitting TRBD2. V lost 0 bases to trimming and J lost 2 bases; unmatched junction nucleotides: 5. The CDR3 sequence is 17 residues long. Germline-derived CDR1 and CDR2 are SGHRS and YFSETQ. The CDR3 DNA reads TGCGCCAGCAGCTTGGGGCTAGCGGGAGGGTTTCAAGAGACCCAGTACTTC. The encoded protein is CASSLGLAGGFQETQYF.

This clone was counted only a few times. The rearrangement joins TRBV7-2 to TRBJ2-1; 8 bases line up with TRBD2. The CDR3 has 16 amino acids. From germline, CDR1 is SGHTA and CDR2 FQGNSA. The trim removed 1 base at V and 6 bases at J, leaving 8 bases unmatched. The CDR3 region has the DNA TGTGCCAGCAGCTTAGATAGCGGGATGGGCCTCAATGAGCAGTTCTTC. It encodes CASSLDSGMGLNEQFF. Using reference TRBV7-2 and TRBJ2-1 for the parts outside the CDR3, the full variable domain is GAGVSQSPSNKVTEKGKDVELRCDPISGHTALYWYRQSLGQGLEFLIYFQGNSAPDKSGLPSDRFSAERTGGSVSTLTIQRTQQEDSAVYLCASSLDSGMGLNEQFFGPGTRLTVL.

V usage is TRBV6-5 and J usage is TRBJ1-2, with TRBD1 identical over 8 bases. The CDR3 has 15 residues. CDR1 is MNHEY and CDR2 is SVGAGI in the germline V gene. After removal of 2 bases from V and 4 bases from J, the junction contained 6 bases not matched to a gene. This chain's CDR3 is CASSYPIGQGYGYTF. In DNA form, the CDR3 reads TGTGCCAGCAGTTACCCGATAGGACAGGGCTATGGCTACACCTTC.

The rearrangement uses TRBV7-2 and TRBJ1-1; TRBD1 might be the D (5 bases). The CDR3 totals 15 residues. Trimming took off 1 base at V and 0 bases at J, with 9 bases between the two ends. Germline V gene sequence: CDR1 SGHTA, CDR2 FQGNSA. For the CDR3, the DNA is TGTGCCAGCAGCTTAGGGCCGGACATGAACACTGAAGCTTTCTTT. This sequence encodes CASSLGPDMNTEAFF. Looking up the rest from reference TRBV7-2 and TRBJ1-1 gives the full variable domain: GAGVSQSPSNKVTEKGKDVELRCDPISGHTALYWYRQSLGQGLEFLIYFQGNSAPDKSGLPSDRFSAERTGGSVSTLTIQRTQQEDSAVYLCASSLGPDMNTEAFFGQGTRLTVV.

This clone was seen a handful of times. The chain uses TRBV5-4 and TRBJ1-1; D unresolved. From germline, CDR1 is SGHNT and CDR2 YYREEE (reference sequence). The CDR3 consists of 16 residues. V lost 4 bases and J 4 bases, leaving 20 bases between the germline ends. The CDR3 protein is CASSQVSRPAGTEAFF. CDR3 sequence (DNA): TGTGCCAGCAGCCAAGTAAGCCGCCCCGCGGGCACTGAAGCTTTCTTT.

This clone was observed a handful of times. V gene TRBV5-4 combines with J gene TRBJ2-1, with a tentative D call TRBD2 (6 bases). Trimming left V 0 bases short and J 2 bases short, with 9 bases between. The CDR3 extends over 15 amino acids. Germline V gene data show CDR1 as SGHNT and CDR2 as YYREEE (reference sequence). CDR3 sequence reads: CASSLVGGPYNEQFF. As DNA, the CDR3 is TGTGCCAGCAGCTTGGTTGGAGGGCCCTACAATGAGCAGTTCTTC.

The chain has TRBV19 and TRBJ1-5, with 7 bases aligning to TRBD1. CDR1 and CDR2 from the germline V gene are LNHDA and SQIVND (reference sequence). The CDR3 is 14 residues long. With 4 bases clipped from V and 6 bases from J, the junction kept 6 bases outside the gene matches. CDR3 coding DNA: TGTGCCAGTAGTAGAGGACAGGCGACTCAGCCCCAGCATTTT. Amino acids: CASSRGQATQPQHF.